The entry below gives a single T cell receptor (beta chain) sequence along with its context. Its specific antigen is unknown. Qualities for individual bases were not recorded, and no much larger clone is one base off. This sample is part of a study of blood T cell repertoires in COVID-19 (dated by TCRdb to about 2020). Some background on the complete study: Samples covering the acute and convalescent phases of COVID-19 were provided by collaborators in the United States, Italy and Spain. The prospective study material was composed of cDNA or gDNA derived from T cells, B-cell-depleted T cells, or PBMCs. The dataset comprised deeply sampled blood TCRbeta repertoires from subjects exposed to, actively infected with, or recovered from COVID-19. The repertoires were made available in a free public database intended to serve as a resource for research on the immune response to SARS-CoV-2. Samples were obtained from the ongoing ImmuneRACE study (first 160 participants) and from 1,254 subjects provided by 6 global collaborators. Nearly every sample came with metadata listing a de-identified subject ID, COVID-19 status, age in years and sex. HLA class I and class II types, where available, came from metadata supplied by the sample provider rather than from assay-based typing. The study at large found these results: The quantity of clinical and demographic metadata differed by source and by participant and was supplied without curation.

Clipping removes 3 bases from V and 1 base from J, with 4 as the unmatched junction base count. Looking up the germline V gene (reference sequence) yields CDR1 SGHNT and CDR2 YYREEE. The CDR3 runs 16 amino acids, cysteine and phenylalanine included. Only CDR3 DNA remains: 48 bases, in frame from the first base. Samples from volunteer blood donors who had recovered from COVID-19 were contributed by a second Seattle source. Each collaborating institution followed its own protocols to collect whole blood in K2EDTA tubes. Collaborator samples were shipped for TCRbeta analysis as frozen whole blood, isolated PBMCs, or DNA extracted from either sample type. TCRbeta CDR3 regions were amplified from genomic DNA using the immunoSEQ Assay, a bias-controlled multiplex PCR. The paper's processing steps were these. Nucleated cell counts per sample were estimated from amplification of reference gene primers within the assay. To quantify the absolute abundance of each unique TCRbeta CDR3 rearrangement, sequence reads were collapsed and filtered. For each sample, productive Simpson clonality was calculated as the square root of Simpson's diversity index over productive rearrangements. The table comes from immuneACCESS by way of TCRdb, which keeps in-frame sequences with V and J called. Part of the clones is missing from these tables; in studies checked, under half for an unresolved V gene and the rest for unknown reasons. V and J calls and clone size come straight from that table; D and trimming were deduced from the DNA. The sample table shows around 300,000 clones, and 75% to 90% are seen once. In total, the top ten clones hold just under 0.95% of the sample.

The sample comprised peripheral blood. The sequence derives from a woman in her 40s who had recovered from COVID-19. The rearranged segments are TRBV5-4 and TRBJ1-1; 12 nucleotides in the junction match TRBD1. The CDR3 region has the sequence CASSSGDRGRNTEAFF. Here is the DNA: TGTGCCAGCAGCTCGGGGGACAGGGGGCGGAACACTGAAGCTTTCTTT.